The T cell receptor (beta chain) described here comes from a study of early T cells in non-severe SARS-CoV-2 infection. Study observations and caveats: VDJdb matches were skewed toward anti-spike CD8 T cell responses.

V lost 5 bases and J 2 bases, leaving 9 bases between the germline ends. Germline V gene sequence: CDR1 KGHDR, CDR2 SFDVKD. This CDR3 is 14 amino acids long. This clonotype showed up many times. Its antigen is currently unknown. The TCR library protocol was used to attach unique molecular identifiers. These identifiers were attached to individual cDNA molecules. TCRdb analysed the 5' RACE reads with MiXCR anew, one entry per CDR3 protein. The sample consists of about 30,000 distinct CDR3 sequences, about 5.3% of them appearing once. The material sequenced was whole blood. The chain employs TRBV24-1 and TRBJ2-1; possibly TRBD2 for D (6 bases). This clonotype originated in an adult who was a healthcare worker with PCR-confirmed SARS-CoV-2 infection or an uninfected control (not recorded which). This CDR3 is CATSAGVPYNEQFF. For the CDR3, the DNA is TGTGCCACCAGTGCGGGAGTTCCCTACAATGAGCAGTTCTTC.